The 3 T cell receptor beta chains given below trace back to one sample, sequenced in a study of post-analysis software for immune sequencing data. Study-level points and caveats: Roughly five TRBV segments appeared more often in patients than in controls, and TRBV5-6, TRBV5-1 and TRBV20-1 were among these.

Researchers reported that TCR beta cDNA libraries carried unique molecular identifiers. From the PCR reads, TCRdb called clonotypes with MiXCR, one entry per CDR3 protein. The sample yields around 770,000 distinct CDR3 sequences, around 46% seen once. These receptors have no known antigen. Sample: blood. The receptor source for this set is a girl between 5 and 17 years old with multiple sclerosis.

The chain combines TRBV20-1 with TRBJ2-5; either TRBD1 or TRBD2 may fit D (5 bases each). The CDR3 covers 13 residues. Trimming cost V 3 bases and J 5 bases, with 13 bases left between them. The germline gives CDR1 DFQATT, CDR2 SNEGSKA (reference sequence). CDR3 amino acids: CSASPGTDETQYF. CDR3 nucleotides: TGCAGTGCTAGTCCGGGGACCGACGAGACCCAGTACTTC.

This clonotype was found a few times. V is TRBV6-6 and J is TRBJ2-1; 11 bases fit TRBD2. CDR3 length equals 17 residues. From germline, CDR1 is MNHNY and CDR2 SVGAGI (reference sequence). Trimming removed 0 bases from V and 7 bases from J; junction bases left unmatched: 8. Written as DNA, the CDR3 is TGTGCCAGCAGTTACTCGTCAGGTAGCGGGAGGGCGAATGAGCAGTTCTTC. Translation: CASSYSSGSGRANEQFF.

This clonotype came up once. The rearrangement uses TRBV4-2 and TRBJ2-7; 8 bases map to TRBD1. The germline V gene encodes CDR1 LGHNA and CDR2 YNFKEQ. There are 15 residues in the CDR3. V was pared by 4 bases and J by 2 bases, with 7 bases of the junction left unmatched. The CDR3 nucleotides read TGTGCCAGCAGCCGAGACAGGGGCTCTACCTACGAGCAGTACTTC. It encodes CASSRDRGSTYEQYF.